This T cell receptor (beta chain) was documented in a study of T cell repertoires in cytomegalovirus infection. Study-wide results and caveats: Cumulative public TCR beta family frequency identified CMV carriers with the relevant HLA.

The CDR3 is made up of 19 amino acids. CDR1 and CDR2 (germline): MNHEY, SVGEGT. With 2 bases clipped from V and 0 bases from J, the junction kept 5 bases outside the gene matches. The table lists this clonotype with many counts. Its antigen remains unknown. TCRdb reprocessed the reads with MiXCR, giving one entry per CDR3 protein. This sample has 250,000 or so distinct CDR3 sequences; around 8.7% occur once, and the top ten carry more than 12%. The source material was PBMCs. The rearrangement joins TRBV6-2 or TRBV6-3 to TRBJ2-1; 15 nucleotides line up with TRBD2. The receptor comes from a human donor in good health (CMV status not recorded). Some clones in this sample may be carry-over from other donors' samples. CDR3 bases: TGTGCCAGCAGTTACCGAGGACTAGCGGGGGGGTTCTCCTACAATGAGCAGTTCTTC. Protein: CASSYRGLAGGFSYNEQFF.